The sequence of this T cell receptor (beta chain) was determined in a study of blood T cell repertoires in COVID-19. Across the study: Samples representing acute and convalescent COVID-19 were sourced from the United States, Italy and Spain. Nucleic acid was either cDNA or gDNA, and it came from T cells, B-cell-depleted T cells, or PBMCs.

Original analysis: Amplification from reference gene primers served as the basis for estimated nucleated cell counts. Using immunoSEQ multiplex PCR, the repertoire was profiled, and TCRdb retains in-frame clones only, with some absent. The V and J calls and the clone size are those of that table, but D and trimming were determined from the DNA. The data contain around 250,000 clones, over 80% of them singletons. Seattle researchers signed up patients amid active infection and tracked them longitudinally. The sequenced sample was peripheral blood. The clonotype was recovered from a woman aged 70-85 years with COVID-19, enrolled during active disease.

This CDR3 is CASSQGLALSTDTQYF. The CDR3 DNA follows: TGTGCCAGCAGCCAGGGACTAGCCCTTAGCACAGATACGCAGTATTTT. The chain combines TRBV5-6 with TRBJ2-3; 9 bases fit TRBD2. The junction had 6 bases not matched to a gene; V was cut back by 4 bases and J by 0 bases. In germline, CDR1 is SGHDT, CDR2 YYEEEE. The CDR3 runs 16 residues.